This entry concerns a single TCR beta chain. Its specificity is not known. This record belongs to a study of cytomegalovirus exposure and HLA in healthy donors. General study results and limits: By HLA locus, TCR association rates varied in a later analysis, with DRB1 showing the most and HLA-C the fewest. According to an earlier analysis, most TCR beta V segments yielded productive rearrangements about 87% or about 30% of the time. In a later analysis, CMV-associated beta chains were mostly HLA-associated, it appeared.

It was with 60 Vbeta and 13 Jbeta primers that the PCR ran. The assay was immunoSEQ multiplex PCR, and TCRdb's table has in-frame clones only and misses some. In the table there are 85,000 to 100,000 clones, 65% to 80% of which are singletons. The receptor comes from a man in his 60s in good health and CMV-seropositive. Specimen: PBMCs.

CDR3 in DNA: TGTGCCAGCAGCCCTCGGACAGCGGTGAAAGCTTTCTTT. Protein: CASSPRTAVKAFF. The V and J genes are TRBV13 and TRBJ1-1; tentatively, D is TRBD1 (6 bases). CDR1 is PRHDT, CDR2 FYEKMQ, per germline (reference sequence). This CDR3 has 13 amino acids. With 5 bases removed from V and 9 bases from J, the gap between germline ends came to 16 bases. Together with reference TRBV13 and TRBJ1-1, the CDR3 gives the full variable domain: AAGVIQSPRHLIKEKRETATLKCYPIPRHDTVYWYQQGPGQDPQFLISFYEKMQSDKGSIPDRFSAQQFSDYHSELNMSSLELGDSALYFCASSPRTAVKAFFGQGTRLTVV.